The clone carrying this T cell receptor beta chain has a single count. The data derive from a study of T cells in Graves' hyperthyroidism and ophthalmopathy. Recently diagnosed hyperthyroidism of less than 2 months' duration affected patients aged 18 to 65. For the diagnoses, clinical symptoms, serum thyroxine and TRAb, thyroid ultrasound and orbital computed tomography were used. The CDR3 totals 16 residues. After removal of 4 bases from V and 7 bases from J, the junction contained 10 bases not matched to a gene. Germline CDR1 SGHRS, CDR2 YFSETQ. TCR beta CDR3 sequences were amplified from RNA transcripts. HTBI primers drove first-round RT-PCR of the TCR CDR3. TCRdb processed the multiplex PCR reads anew with MiXCR; each CDR3 protein has one entry. The sample comprises approximately 500,000 distinct CDR3 sequences, more than 45% of which are singletons, and about 8.3% rests with the top ten.

This clonotype was obtained from a woman under 30 with Graves' hyperthyroidism. The chain couples TRBV5-1 to TRBJ1-5, with TRBD1 matching over 11 bases. What was sequenced was peripheral blood or thyroid tissue (not recorded which). The CDR3 sequence: CASSPGGTGGYQPQHF. The CDR3 region has the DNA TGCGCCAGCAGCCCTGGGGGGACAGGGGGGTACCAGCCCCAGCATTTT.